The TCR beta chain under discussion was sequenced for a study of shared clonotypes between healthy human individuals. Every subset's genomic DNA went evenly onto several immunoSEQ plates. The method was immunoSEQ multiplex PCR; TCRdb's version includes in-frame clones alone and lacks a portion of them. The repertoire has 2 million to 2.5 million clones, about nine tenths of them found once; the top ten carry 0.37%. Partitioning of CD4+ cells yielded a CD45RA+ naive subset and a CD45RA-negative memory subset. Broader study findings: Among donors, the sharing of clonotypes was expected to be influenced by sequencing depth.

This CDR3 spans 16 amino acids. The ends lost 5 bases at V and 3 bases at J; junction bases unmatched: 11. CDR1 is MNHEY and CDR2 is SMNVEV in the germline V gene (reference sequence). With respect to this clone: What it binds is unknown.

The receptor comes from a young man in good health. Some clones in this sample may be carry-over from other donors' samples. Sequencing input: naive CD4+ T cells from PBMCs. As for subset: CD45RA+ positively selected. This chain uses TRBV27 with TRBJ2-5, with 8 bases fitting TRBD1. The CDR3 nucleotides read TGTGCCAGCAGTCACTTTGGACAGGGAGGTAAAGAGACCCAGTACTTC. Translating it yields CASSHFGQGGKETQYF.